Below, 23 T cell receptor beta chains from the same sample are listed, as sequenced in a study of T cell clones after liver transplantation. TCRdb's copy holds only in-frame clones and misses some; the assay was immunoSEQ multiplex PCR. The sample has roughly 67,000 clones; almost 95% are singletons. The sample in question was CD4+ T cells from blood, obtained roughly 26 months after liver transplant. The source of these receptors is a human patient who received a liver transplant. Some T cells may be supplied by the graft donor.

For the CDR3, the DNA is TGTGCCAGCAGGCGTAGCGGGGCGGAGGATACGCAGTATTTT. As protein: CASRRSGAEDTQYF. The V call is TRBV5-5, the J call TRBJ2-3; 8 nucleotides align to TRBD2. Germline V gene lookup returns CDR1 SGHKS and CDR2 YYEKEE (reference sequence). Trimming removed 5 bases from V and 6 bases from J; junction bases left unmatched: 8. CDR3 length: 14 residues.

The CDR3 DNA reads TGTGCCAGCAGTTCCGACAGGGGCCATCCAGCTTTCTTT. Its protein is CASSSDRGHPAFF. V is TRBV5-8 and J is TRBJ1-1, with 8 bases matching TRBD1. This CDR3 is 13 amino acids long. The germline V gene has CDR1 SGHTS and CDR2 YDEGEE. The junction had 10 bases not matched to a gene; V was cut back by 5 bases and J by 10 bases.

For the CDR3, the DNA is TGTGCCAGCAGTTACACCGACAGGGATCAGTACTTC. It encodes CASSYTDRDQYF. The rearrangement joins TRBV2 to TRBJ2-7; 7 bases line up with TRBD1. Per the germline V gene, CDR1 is SNHLY and CDR2 is FYNNEI. Germline trimming cut 5 bases from V and 10 bases from J; bases unmatched to any gene: 8. The CDR3 length is 12 residues.

The chain links TRBV16 to TRBJ2-6; D call uncertain. This CDR3 spans 17 amino acids. Germline V CDR1 and CDR2: KGHSY, FQNENV. V lost 0 bases, J lost 0 bases, and 9 bases lay in between. The chain's CDR3 is CASSQSRVASGANVLTF. The CDR3 DNA follows: TGTGCCAGCAGCCAATCTAGGGTAGCCTCTGGGGCCAACGTCCTGACTTTC.

The chain is built from TRBV18 and TRBJ1-1, with 8 bases that match TRBD1. In germline, CDR1 is KGHSH, CDR2 LQKENI. V trimming: 3 bases; J trimming: 0 bases; junction bases outside the gene matches: 6. CDR3 length equals 16 residues. The CDR3: CASSPFLQGVNTEAFF. In DNA form, the CDR3 reads TGTGCCAGCTCACCTTTCTTACAGGGGGTGAACACTGAAGCTTTCTTT.

The sample holds one count of this clone. V usage is TRBV2 and J usage is TRBJ2-2, with TRBD2 matching over 8 bases. Unmatched junction bases numbered 10, after V lost 3 bases and J lost 1 base. CDR1 and CDR2 (germline): SNHLY, FYNNEI. The CDR3 contains 18 residues. The CDR3 spells CASSDLTRLAKNTGELFF. CDR3 bases: TGTGCCAGCAGTGATTTAACCCGACTAGCGAAGAACACCGGGGAGCTGTTTTTT.

The genes are TRBV5-4 and TRBJ2-3; 9 bases map to TRBD2. Germline CDR1 is SGHNT and CDR2 is YYREEE (reference sequence). The CDR3 runs to 15 residues. After removal of 4 bases from V and 6 bases from J, the junction contained 9 bases not matched to a gene. The DNA for the CDR3 is TGTGCCAGCAGCATCGGGACTAGCATTCCGGATACGCAGTATTTT. It encodes CASSIGTSIPDTQYF.

The V and J genes are TRBV5-1 and TRBJ2-7; 9 positions agree with TRBD1. The germline V gene has CDR1 SGHRS and CDR2 YFSETQ. The CDR3 loop spans 15 amino acids. With 8 bases clipped from V and 3 bases from J, the junction kept 12 bases outside the gene matches. The CDR3 loop reads CASGTGQRPDYEQYF. The CDR3 region has the DNA TGCGCCAGTGGGACAGGGCAAAGGCCTGACTACGAGCAGTACTTC.

This clone was counted once. CDR3 coding DNA: TGTGCCAGTAGTCCAGATACTAGCGGGAGCACAGATACGCAGTATTTT. Translating it yields CASSPDTSGSTDTQYF. The V gene is TRBV19, the J gene TRBJ2-3; 9 bases align to TRBD2. The CDR3 is 16 amino acids. CDR1 and CDR2 (germline): LNHDA, SQIVND (reference sequence). Trimming cost V 5 bases and J 0 bases; bases outside gene matches: 6.

This chain uses TRBV7-9 with TRBJ1-1; tentatively, D is TRBD1 (5 bases). The CDR3 totals 14 residues. CDR1 is SEHNR, CDR2 FQNEAQ, per germline (reference sequence). V lost 1 base and J lost 6, with 12 bases in between. The chain's CDR3 is CASSLGGEVAEAFF. CDR3 sequence (DNA): TGTGCCAGCAGCTTAGGGGGCGAGGTGGCTGAAGCTTTCTTT.

This chain joins TRBV6-5 and TRBJ2-4, with D possibly being TRBD1 or TRBD2 (5 bases each). This CDR3 comprises 16 residues. Germline V gene data show CDR1 as MNHEY and CDR2 as SVGAGI. Trimming took off 2 bases at V and 0 bases at J, with 11 bases between the two ends. The DNA for the CDR3 is TGTGCCAGCAGTTACACAACCGGGACAGCCAAAAACATTCAGTACTTC. This encodes CASSYTTGTAKNIQYF.

The V call is TRBV2, the J call TRBJ2-1; D might be TRBD2 (5 bases). Germline assignment: CDR1 SNHLY and CDR2 FYNNEI. The CDR3 runs 11 residues. V lost 7 bases and J lost 5, with 6 bases in between. The CDR3 nucleotides are TGTGCCAGCAAGAGGGACAATGAGCAGTTCTTC. Translating it yields CASKRDNEQFF.

The chain combines TRBV5-1 with TRBJ2-7, with 9 bases fitting TRBD1. The CDR3 is 14 residues long. Germline lookup yields CDR1 SGHRS and CDR2 YFSETQ. J gave up 6 bases and V 5 bases, and 9 bases lay outside the gene matches. The CDR3 protein is CASRLRDRASEQYF. CDR3 sequence (DNA): TGCGCCAGCAGGTTGAGGGACAGGGCGTCCGAGCAGTACTTC.

J is TRBJ1-6 and V is TRBV2, with 10 bases aligning to TRBD1. The J segment lost 7 bases and the V segment lost 6 bases, leaving 0 bases of the junction unmatched. CDR1 and CDR2 (germline): SNHLY, FYNNEI. The CDR3 length is 13 residues. CDR3 in amino acids: CASRGQGNSPLHF. CDR3 in DNA: TGTGCCAGCAGGGGACAGGGGAATTCACCCCTCCACTTT.

The CDR3 protein is CASSRGQTNTEAFF. In DNA form, the CDR3 reads TGTGCCAGCAGTCGGGGACAGACGAACACTGAAGCTTTCTTT. The V and J genes are TRBV6-7 and TRBJ1-1; 7 bases fit TRBD1. TRBV6-7 is an open reading frame, and its role is uncertain. Unmatched junction bases numbered 4, after V lost 5 bases and J lost 1 base. The CDR3 contains 14 residues.

The chain recombines TRBV13 with TRBJ2-6; D ambiguous. Trimming pared 3 bases from V and 9 bases from J, leaving 12 bases between. Germline CDR1 reads PRHDT; CDR2 reads FYEKMQ (reference sequence). This CDR3 is built from 14 residues. The CDR3 loop reads CASSFSAALNVLTF. Written as DNA, the CDR3 is TGTGCCAGCAGCTTCTCGGCAGCCCTCAACGTCCTGACTTTC.

The chain joins TRBV6-5 to TRBJ2-7; 10 bases line up with TRBD2. The CDR3 is made up of 13 amino acids. Germline CDR1 reads MNHEY; CDR2 reads SVGAGI. The junction had 4 bases not matched to a gene; V was cut back by 11 bases and J by 0 bases. In DNA, the CDR3 is TGTGCCGTCTCTAGCGGGAGCTCCTACGAGCAGTACTTC. It yields the protein CAVSSGSSYEQYF.

The chain has TRBV5-4 and TRBJ1-3; a possible D gene is TRBD1 (5 bases). The germline V gene encodes CDR1 SGHNT and CDR2 YYREEE (reference sequence). This CDR3 has 14 residues. Trimming removed 0 bases from V and 3 bases from J, with 7 bases in between. The DNA of the CDR3 is TGTGCCAGCAGCTTGGTGGGGCTTGGAAACACCATATATTTT. Its translation: CASSLVGLGNTIYF.

The CDR3 loop is CASSLKTEAFF. CDR3 sequence (DNA): TGTGCCAGCAGCTTAAAGACGGAAGCTTTCTTT. This chain connects TRBV7-2 to TRBJ1-1, with unresolved D. The germline V gene encodes CDR1 SGHTA and CDR2 FQGNSA. V was trimmed by 2 bases and J by 8 bases, leaving 6 bases between them. This CDR3 comprises 11 residues. The variable domain in full, with the rest retrieved from reference TRBV7-2 and TRBJ1-1, is GAGVSQSPSNKVTEKGKDVELRCDPISGHTALYWYRQSLGQGLEFLIYFQGNSAPDKSGLPSDRFSAERTGGSVSTLTIQRTQQEDSAVYLCASSLKTEAFFGQGTRLTVV.

The chain uses TRBV7-6 and TRBJ2-7; 8 bases agree with TRBD2. Germline assignment: CDR1 SGHVS and CDR2 FNYEAQ. V was clipped by 3 bases and J by 5 bases; unmatched bases: 12. The CDR3 loop spans 16 amino acids. The CDR3 nucleotides are TGTGCCAGCAGCTTTGGGAGGCGGGAGGCTTCCCACGAGCAGTACTTC. This codes for CASSFGRREASHEQYF.

The chain uses TRBV7-2 and TRBJ2-3; perhaps TRBD2 as D (6 bases). The germline V gene has CDR1 SGHTA and CDR2 FQGNSA. This CDR3 has 15 amino acids. V lost 1 base, J lost 5 bases, and 13 bases lay in between. This CDR3 reads CASSLVGGTGDTQYF. The CDR3 coding sequence is TGTGCCAGCAGCTTAGTGGGCGGGACGGGAGATACGCAGTATTTT.

This clone has just one count. This chain links TRBV11-3 with TRBJ2-7; 7 bases align to TRBD2. Germline loops: CDR1 SGHNT, CDR2 YENEEA. The CDR3 extends over 14 amino acids. Trimming removed 3 bases from V and 7 bases from J; junction bases left unmatched: 9. CDR3 residues: CASSLMSPGGEQYF. CDR3 in DNA: TGTGCCAGCAGCTTGATGAGCCCCGGGGGGGAGCAGTACTTC.

The chain carries TRBV2 and TRBJ2-3; the D gene is possibly TRBD1 (6 bases). The germline V gene encodes CDR1 SNHLY and CDR2 FYNNEI. The CDR3 length is 13 residues. The germline V and J ends were trimmed by 8 bases and 5 bases, with 14 bases remaining between them. DNA for the CDR3: TGTGCCAGCCAAAACAGGGCCAGAGATACGCAGTATTTT. It translates to CASQNRARDTQYF.